This TCR beta chain stems from a study of T cell responses to AZD1222 COVID-19 vaccine. General study points: Along spike, vaccine-associated CD4 TCRs were found throughout, with dominance at 160-218 and 743-854. Two AZD1222 administrations were followed by greater Spike-specific TCR breadth and depth.

Worth noting for this clone: No antigen is known for it.

V was cut by 4 bases and J by 0 bases, with 10 bases left in between. This CDR3 is 14 amino acids long. The germline gives CDR1 LGHDT, CDR2 YNNKEL (reference sequence). Here immunoSEQ multiplex PCR was the method, and the copy in TCRdb shows in-frame clones only, minus some. Here the sample spans 90,000 to 150,000 clones, roughly 90% being singletons. The V gene is TRBV3-1 (or the pseudogene TRBV3-2), the J gene TRBJ2-7; a possible D gene is TRBD2 (6 bases). This sequence originates from an adult in good health. The sample here was peripheral blood, taken on day 0 of AZD1222 vaccination. The CDR3 sequence: CASSPWGDSYEQYF. CDR3 nucleotide sequence: TGTGCCAGCAGCCCTTGGGGGGACTCCTACGAGCAGTACTTC.